This T cell receptor beta chain derives from a study of blood T cell repertoires in COVID-19. Study summary: Sources were T cells, B-cell-depleted T cells, or PBMCs; the material itself was cDNA or gDNA.

Original methodology: Reference gene primer amplification yielded estimated nucleated cell counts. The protocol was immunoSEQ multiplex PCR, while the TCRdb copy is restricted to in-frame clones and leaves out a portion. V and J calls and clone size come straight from that table; D and trimming were deduced from the DNA. The repertoire consists of around 170,000 clones, with 70% to 90% occurring once and the leading ten covering under 0.65%. The CDR3 spans 15 residues. Germline lookup yields CDR1 SGHNT and CDR2 YENEEA. V lost 5 bases to trimming and J lost 7 bases, with 15 bases between them. This chain connects TRBV11-3 to TRBJ1-6; possible D gene TRBD1, 5 bases. Sequencing input: peripheral blood. The TCR was taken from a man in his sixties with COVID-19, enrolled during active disease. CDR3 amino acids: CASSLGGPGNSPLHF. In DNA form, the CDR3 reads TGTGCCAGCAGCCTGGGGGGACCTGGGAATTCACCCCTCCACTTT.